The following is a T cell receptor beta chain sequence with its context. Its cognate antigen is unknown. The data are from a study of T cells after yellow fever vaccination. Conversion of TCR transcripts into cDNA relied on 5'RACE template switching, which added a universal primer site and UMIs. MiXCR, run by TCRdb on the 5' RACE reads, gives a single entry per CDR3 protein. The table records about 300,000 distinct CDR3 sequences, around 6.8% of them present only once. V was clipped by 1 base and J by 2 bases; unmatched bases: 6. This CDR3 is built from 16 residues. Germline CDR1 and CDR2: MGHRA and YSYEKL. Study-level findings and limits: A faster peak, day 5 versus 15, was reached by the weaker secondary response. There was a possibility that FACS-sorted repertoires contained abundant clonotypes contaminating from the bulk population.

The sequence was obtained from a man aged 18 to 30 who received the YFV17D yellow fever vaccine. This material consisted of PBMCs, taken about 41 days after the first yellow fever vaccination. This sequence joins TRBV4-1 and TRBJ2-3; 7 positions match TRBD1. CDR3 sequence (DNA): TGCGCCAGCAGCCAAGGGACAGGCCAGATCACAGATACGCAGTATTTT. Encoded protein: CASSQGTGQITDTQYF.